Reported below is one T cell receptor (beta chain). Germline V gene sequence: CDR1 MDHEN, CDR2 SYDVKM. This CDR3 spans 17 amino acids. Trimming took 8 bases from V and 0 from J, leaving 21 bases between them. These data originate in a study of shared clonotypes between healthy human individuals. Study processing details: Quality scores were absent from the junction-only immunoSEQ sequences, so filtering differed. Using immunoSEQ multiplex PCR, the repertoire was profiled, and TCRdb retains in-frame clones only, with some absent. V and J calls and clone size are as listed in that table; D and trimming were resolved from the DNA. The profile covers about 490,000 clones, with 76% appearing a single time and 10% to 15% taken by the ten largest.

This TCR came from a woman in her thirties or forties in good health. Some clones in this sample may be carry-over from other donors' samples. Sample: PBMCs. The chain employs TRBV28 and TRBJ2-3; possible D gene TRBD1, 6 bases. The CDR3 DNA is TGTGCCAGCTCAGGCAGCGGACAGAACCCGAGCACAGATACGCAGTATTTT. Translated, it gives CASSGSGQNPSTDTQYF.